This T cell receptor beta chain was sequenced for a study of T cell responses to AZD1222 COVID-19 vaccine. General study results and limits: Of spike-specific TCRs, nearly half reportedly target regions left unmutated in variants. Just 5 to 7 AZD1222 recipients tested seropositive at baseline.

Regarding this clone: Its specificity is unknown.

Repertoires were generated with immunoSEQ multiplex PCR, while TCRdb's copy carries only in-frame clones and drops some. The sample lists around 100,000 clones; approximately 87% were seen once. Germline V gene sequence: CDR1 WSHSY, CDR2 SAAADI. Trimming stripped 1 base from V and 8 bases from J, with 8 bases between. This CDR3 is built from 12 residues. The sequenced sample was peripheral blood, obtained on day 0 of AZD1222 vaccination. The V gene is TRBV10-2, the J gene TRBJ1-2; D unclear. The sequence was collected from an adult in good health. The CDR3 here is CASSELVGGYTF. CDR3 nucleotides: TGCGCCAGCAGTGAGTTGGTGGGCGGCTACACCTTC.